The rows below give T cell receptor beta chains drawn from one sample of a study of cytomegalovirus exposure and HLA in healthy donors. Sequencing was performed with immunoSEQ multiplex PCR; in TCRdb, only in-frame clones are kept and a portion is missing. The profile shows some 150,000 clones, roughly 80% of them singletons. The material sequenced was PBMCs. These TCRs come from a woman aged 25-40 years in good health and CMV-seropositive. Each CDR3 is given with its conserved first and last residue. The D gene is left open where the match is weak. For some rows the clone size is stated as once, few or many, or as a class when expanded; others skip it.

V,J,D,size,DNA,CDR3
TRBV19,TRBJ1-1,.,.,TGTGCCAGTAGGGATACAGGGTATCGGAACACTGAAGCTTTCTTT,CASRDTGYRNTEAFF
TRBV19,TRBJ1-2,.,.,TGTGCCAATGAGCGGGTGTGGGGCTACACCTTC,CANERVWGYTF
TRBV7-9,TRBJ2-1,.,.,TGTGCCAGCAGACCCCTTGGGCGGGGCGACAATGAGCAGTTCTTC,CASRPLGRGDNEQFF
TRBV7-3,TRBJ1-6,TRBD1,few,TGTGCCAGCAGCTTCTTCGGGCAGGGGGAAGGTTCACCCCTCCACTTT,CASSFFGQGEGSPLHF
TRBV15,TRBJ2-3,.,.,TGTGCCACCAGCAGAGAGAGGGTTCAGGGACTCCAAGCAGATACGCAGTATTTT,CATSRERVQGLQADTQYF
TRBV5-4,TRBJ2-6,.,.,TGTGCCAGCAGCTTGGTGAGCTCTGGGGCCAACGTCCTGACTTTC,CASSLVSSGANVLTF
TRBV12-2,TRBJ1-4,.,few,TGTGCAAGTCGCTTAGTTGGGACAGTTTATGAAAAACTGTTTTTT,CASRLVGTVYEKLFF
TRBV7-8,TRBJ2-2,.,.,TGTGCCAGGGGGCAGGGCCCCGGGGAGCTGTTTTTT,CARGQGPGELFF
TRBV29-1,TRBJ1-1,.,.,TGCAGCGTGGGCCGGGACATTAACACTGAAGCTTTCTTT,CSVGRDINTEAFF
TRBV7-8,TRBJ1-2,.,once,TGTGCCAGCAGCCTTGTGAACTATGGCTACACCTTC,CASSLVNYGYTF
TRBV5-1,TRBJ1-2,TRBD1,.,TGCGCCAGCAGCTTCGGTCGGGCAGGGGGTAACTATGGCTACACCTTC,CASSFGRAGGNYGYTF
TRBV18,TRBJ1-2,.,.,TGTGCCAGCTCATCGTGGCAGGGGAACGATGGCTACACCTTC,CASSSWQGNDGYTF
TRBV30,TRBJ1-2,.,.,TGTGCCTGGAGTGTTCTAGATGGCTACACCTTC,CAWSVLDGYTF
TRBV6-6,TRBJ1-1,.,.,TGTGCCAGCAGTCGCCAAGCGAGCACTGAAGCTTTCTTT,CASSRQASTEAFF
TRBV18,TRBJ2-7,TRBD1,few,TGTGCCAGCTCACGGGACAGGCAAACCTACGAGCAGTACTTC,CASSRDRQTYEQYF
TRBV28,TRBJ1-4,.,.,TGTGCCAGCAGTTACACAGGGTCAACTAATGAAAAACTGTTTTTT,CASSYTGSTNEKLFF
TRBV7-2,TRBJ2-5,TRBD2,.,TGTGCCAGCAGCTCGACGTTAGCGGGGGGTAGGGAGACCCAGTACTTC,CASSSTLAGGRETQYF
TRBV7-9,TRBJ1-2,.,.,TGTGCCAGCAGCCATAACAGGGAACCCTATGGCTACACCTTC,CASSHNREPYGYTF
TRBV6-5,TRBJ2-4,.,few,TGTGCCAGCTCCCCAGGACTAACCAAAAACATTCAGTACTTC,CASSPGLTKNIQYF
TRBV4-3,TRBJ2-7,TRBD2,.,TGCGCCAGCAGCCAGCTCACTAGCGGGGGGGCCGCCTCTTCCTCCTACGAGCAGTACTTC,CASSQLTSGGAASSSYEQYF
TRBV5-6,TRBJ2-5,TRBD1,.,TGTGCCAGCAGCCGCCGGGAAAGGACAGGGGGAATCAGTGAGACCCAGTACTTC,CASSRRERTGGISETQYF
TRBV10-3,TRBJ2-5,TRBD1,.,TGTGCCATTTGGACAGGGGCCGAATCCGAGACCCAGTACTTC,CAIWTGAESETQYF
TRBV27,TRBJ1-3,.,.,TGTGCCAGCAGTTTATCGGGAGGCTCTGGAAACACCATATATTTT,CASSLSGGSGNTIYF
TRBV11-2,TRBJ2-7,.,.,TGTGCCAGCAGCTTAGTGGGCCAAGAAACATCGACTATCGAGCAGTACTTC,CASSLVGQETSTIEQYF
TRBV7-9,TRBJ1-4,.,.,TGTTCCAGCAGCAAAGAAGGGGCAACTAATGAAAAACTGTTTTTT,CSSSKEGATNEKLFF
TRBV7-3,TRBJ2-1,TRBD2,.,TGTGCCAGCAGCGCGGGGACTAGCGGGGGTGATGAGCAGTTCTTC,CASSAGTSGGDEQFF
TRBV11-2,TRBJ2-5,TRBD2,few,TGTGCCAGCAGCTCTCCCGGGGGGGGGCGGCGTAGAGAGACCCAGTACTTC,CASSSPGGGRRRETQYF
TRBV5-4,TRBJ2-5,TRBD2,.,TGTGCCAGCAACTTGCCTAGCGGGGGAGAGGGAGAGACCCAGTACTTC,CASNLPSGGEGETQYF
TRBV2,TRBJ2-5,.,.,TGTGCCAGCAGTATCGTAGGGGCCCAAGAGACCCAGTACTTC,CASSIVGAQETQYF